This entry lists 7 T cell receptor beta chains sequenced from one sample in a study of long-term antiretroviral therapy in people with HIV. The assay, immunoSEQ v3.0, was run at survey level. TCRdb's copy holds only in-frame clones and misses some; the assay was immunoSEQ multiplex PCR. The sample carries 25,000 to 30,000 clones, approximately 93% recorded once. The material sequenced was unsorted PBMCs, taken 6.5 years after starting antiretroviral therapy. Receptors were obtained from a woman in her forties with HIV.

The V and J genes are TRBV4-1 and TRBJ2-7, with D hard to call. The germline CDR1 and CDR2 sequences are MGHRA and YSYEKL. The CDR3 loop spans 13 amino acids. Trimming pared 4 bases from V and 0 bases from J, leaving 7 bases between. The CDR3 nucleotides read TGCGCCAGCAGCCCCCCTAGCTCCTACGAGCAGTACTTC. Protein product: CASSPPSSYEQYF.

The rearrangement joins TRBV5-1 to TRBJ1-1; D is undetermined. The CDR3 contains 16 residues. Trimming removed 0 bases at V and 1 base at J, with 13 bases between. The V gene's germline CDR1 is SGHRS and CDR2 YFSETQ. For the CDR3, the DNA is TGCGCCAGCAGCTTGGGGGAGGCGGGCCCGAACACTGAAGCTTTCTTT. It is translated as CASSLGEAGPNTEAFF.

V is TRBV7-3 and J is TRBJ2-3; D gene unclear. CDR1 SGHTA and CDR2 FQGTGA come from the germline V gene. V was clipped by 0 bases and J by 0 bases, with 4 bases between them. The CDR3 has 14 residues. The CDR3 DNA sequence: TGTGCCAGCAGCTTAACTGGGAGCACAGATACGCAGTATTTT. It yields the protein CASSLTGSTDTQYF.

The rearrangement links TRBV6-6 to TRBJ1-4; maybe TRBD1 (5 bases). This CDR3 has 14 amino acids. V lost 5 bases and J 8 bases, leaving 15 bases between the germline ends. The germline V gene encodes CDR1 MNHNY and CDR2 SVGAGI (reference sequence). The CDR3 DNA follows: TGTGCCAGCAGTCGGGACCCCCATGGGGAAAAACTGTTTTTT. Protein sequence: CASSRDPHGEKLFF.

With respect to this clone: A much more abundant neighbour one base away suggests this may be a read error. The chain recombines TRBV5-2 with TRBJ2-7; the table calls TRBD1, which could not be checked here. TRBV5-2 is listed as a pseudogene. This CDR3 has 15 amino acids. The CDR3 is CASSQGQGDTSEQYF. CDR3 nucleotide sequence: TGTGCCAGCAGCCAAGGACAGGGGGATACTAGCGAGCAGTACTTC.

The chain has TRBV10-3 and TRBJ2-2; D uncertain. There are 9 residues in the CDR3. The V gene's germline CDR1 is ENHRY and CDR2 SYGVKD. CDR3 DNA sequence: TGTCGAAAACCCGGGGAGCTGTTTTTT. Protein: CRKPGELFF.

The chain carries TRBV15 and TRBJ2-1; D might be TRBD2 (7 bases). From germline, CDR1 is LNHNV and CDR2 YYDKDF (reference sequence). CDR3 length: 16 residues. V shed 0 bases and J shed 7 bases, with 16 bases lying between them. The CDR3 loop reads CATSRDMGGGTNEQFF. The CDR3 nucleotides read TGTGCCACCAGCAGAGATATGGGGGGGGGCACAAATGAGCAGTTCTTC.